There are a few counts of the clone carrying this T cell receptor (beta chain). The target antigen is unknown. This record belongs to a study of metastatic and nonmetastatic thyroid tumors. As for the study in general: The authors compared repertoires across blood and tumor or nodule tissue from malignant and benign thyroid patients. Findings and caveats of the study: In blood and tumor, TCR beta diversity was reportedly significantly higher in malignant thyroid tumors than in benign nodules.

Per the original data handling: Variation in CDR3 across clinicopathological groups served as the basis for constructing a distant-metastasis classifier in papillary thyroid cancer. From the PCR reads, TCRdb re-called clones with MiXCR. The V and J calls and clone size come from TCRdb's table, not from the authors' own analysis. The repertoire holds 21,000 or so clones, under 25% seen once, with 10% to 15% in the top ten. This CDR3 has 14 amino acids. With 7 bases clipped from V and 4 bases from J, the junction kept 9 bases outside the gene matches. Germline-derived CDR1 and CDR2 are KGHDR and SFDVKD. Nobody among the patients had been given any treatment before thyroid surgery.

Sample: tumor tissue. The receptor was derived from a female donor with papillary thyroid cancer or a benign thyroid nodule (not recorded which). Some clones in this sample may be carry-over from other donors' samples. The chain joins TRBV24-1 to TRBJ2-7; TRBD1 aligns across 7 bases. The CDR3 loop reads CATSNRDRPYEQYF. The CDR3 DNA follows: TGTGCCACCAGCAACCGGGACAGACCTTACGAGCAGTACTTC.